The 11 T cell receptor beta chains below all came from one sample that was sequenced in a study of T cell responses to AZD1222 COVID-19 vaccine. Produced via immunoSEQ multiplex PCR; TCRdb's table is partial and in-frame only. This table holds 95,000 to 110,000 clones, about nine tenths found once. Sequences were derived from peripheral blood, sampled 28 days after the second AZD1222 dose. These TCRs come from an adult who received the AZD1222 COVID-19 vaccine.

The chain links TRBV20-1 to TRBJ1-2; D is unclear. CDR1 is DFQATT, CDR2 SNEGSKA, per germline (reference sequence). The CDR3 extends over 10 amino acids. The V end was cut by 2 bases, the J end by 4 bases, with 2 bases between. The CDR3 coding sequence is TGCAGTGCTAGAAGCTATGGCTACACCTTC. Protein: CSARSYGYTF.

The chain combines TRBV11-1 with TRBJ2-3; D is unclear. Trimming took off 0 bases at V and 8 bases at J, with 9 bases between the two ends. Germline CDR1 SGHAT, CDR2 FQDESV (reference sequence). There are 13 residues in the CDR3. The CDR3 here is CASSLATAGTQYF. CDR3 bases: TGTGCCAGCAGCTTAGCTACAGCCGGTACGCAGTATTTT.

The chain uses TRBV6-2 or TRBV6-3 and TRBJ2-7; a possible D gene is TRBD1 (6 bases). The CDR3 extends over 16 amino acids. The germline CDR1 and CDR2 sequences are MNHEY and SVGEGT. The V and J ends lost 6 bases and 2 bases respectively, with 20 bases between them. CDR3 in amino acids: CASSNQGTLGTYEQYF. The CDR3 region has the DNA TGTGCCAGCAGCAACCAAGGGACACTGGGGACCTACGAGCAGTACTTC.

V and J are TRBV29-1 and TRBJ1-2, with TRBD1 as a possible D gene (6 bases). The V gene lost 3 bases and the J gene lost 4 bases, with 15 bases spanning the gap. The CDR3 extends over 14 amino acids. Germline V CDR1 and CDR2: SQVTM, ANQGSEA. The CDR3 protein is CSVEWGALLYGYTF. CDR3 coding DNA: TGCAGCGTTGAGTGGGGGGCGCTTCTCTATGGCTACACCTTC.

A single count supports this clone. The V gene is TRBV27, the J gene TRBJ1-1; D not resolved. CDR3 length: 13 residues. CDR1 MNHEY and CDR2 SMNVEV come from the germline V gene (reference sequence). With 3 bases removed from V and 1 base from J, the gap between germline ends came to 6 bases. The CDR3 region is CASSFSRNTEAFF. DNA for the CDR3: TGTGCCAGCAGTTTTTCTCGGAACACTGAAGCTTTCTTT.

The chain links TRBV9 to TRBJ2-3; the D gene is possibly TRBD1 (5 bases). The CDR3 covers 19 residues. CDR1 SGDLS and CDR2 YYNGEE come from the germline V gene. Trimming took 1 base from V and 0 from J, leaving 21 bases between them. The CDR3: CASSVKGSGEYPSTDTQYF. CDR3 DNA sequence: TGTGCCAGCAGCGTAAAGGGGTCAGGCGAATACCCTAGCACAGATACGCAGTATTTT.

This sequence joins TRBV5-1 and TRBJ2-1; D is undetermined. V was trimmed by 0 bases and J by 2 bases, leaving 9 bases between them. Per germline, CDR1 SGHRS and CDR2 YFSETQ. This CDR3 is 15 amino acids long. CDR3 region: CASSLADGTYNEQFF. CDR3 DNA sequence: TGCGCCAGCAGCTTGGCGGACGGAACCTACAATGAGCAGTTCTTC.

CDR3 bases: TGTGCCAGCAGCAAAGGACAGGAGTACGAGCAGTACTTC. This gives the protein CASSKGQEYEQYF. This chain links TRBV21-1 with TRBJ2-7; TRBD1 is the table's D call and was not checked against the DNA. TRBV21-1 is flagged as a pseudogene. The CDR3 is 13 amino acids.

In nucleotides, the CDR3 is TGTGCCAGCAGCGCACTAGAAATCGATGAGCAGTTCTTC. Protein: CASSALEIDEQFF. V and J are TRBV2 and TRBJ2-1; a weak D match, TRBD2 (5 bases). This CDR3 has 13 amino acids. Germline CDR1 is SNHLY and CDR2 is FYNNEI. V was shortened by 6 bases and J by 8 bases, with 14 bases between the two germline ends. The variable domain in full, with the rest retrieved from reference TRBV2 and TRBJ2-1, is EPEVTQTPSHQVTQMGQEVILRCVPISNHLYFYWYRQILGQKVEFLVSFYNNEISEKSEIFDDQFSVERPDGSNFTLKIRSTKLEDSAMYFCASSALEIDEQFFGPGTRLTVL.

The CDR3 loop reads CASSPPWDRDQPQHF. In nucleotides, the CDR3 is TGTGCCAGCTCACCACCTTGGGACAGGGATCAGCCCCAGCATTTT. The rearrangement uses TRBV18 and TRBJ1-5; TRBD1 aligns across 9 bases. J lost 5 bases, V lost 0 bases, and 2 bases had no gene match. Looked up from germline, CDR1 is KGHSH and CDR2 is LQKENI. This CDR3 is 15 amino acids long.

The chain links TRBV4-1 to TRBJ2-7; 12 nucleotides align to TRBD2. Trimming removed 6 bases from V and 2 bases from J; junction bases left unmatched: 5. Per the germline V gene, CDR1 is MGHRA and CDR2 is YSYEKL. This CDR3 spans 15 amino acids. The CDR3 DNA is TGCGCCAGCAGACCCTGGACTAGCGGGGCCTACGAGCAGTACTTC. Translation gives CASRPWTSGAYEQYF.